This TCR beta chain was sequenced in a study of OX40 agonist ivuxolimab in advanced cancers. From germline, CDR1 is PRHDT and CDR2 FYEKMQ (reference sequence). V gave up 5 bases and J gave up 6 bases; unmatched junction bases: 10. The CDR3 runs 16 residues. Clones were sequenced by immunoSEQ multiplex PCR, and TCRdb holds only the in-frame ones, with some missing. This repertoire shows about 84,000 clones, approximately 93% found once; its top ten account for approximately 10%. Broader study findings: At 0.1-3.0 mg/kg, partial responders had clonal expansion among the lowest observed. There were also nonresponders showing low normalized T-cell clonal expansion.

On this clone: Its target is unknown.

The sequences come from CD4+ or CD8+ T cells sorted from blood, collected in a trial of the OX40 agonist ivuxolimab. The genes are TRBV13 and TRBJ2-7; 13 bases align to TRBD2. This receptor was identified in an adult with an advanced solid tumor such as melanoma, head and neck, liver or kidney cancer. CDR3 in amino acids: CASSINGLAGAREQYF. The CDR3 DNA reads as TGTGCCAGCAGCATAAACGGACTAGCGGGAGCTCGCGAGCAGTACTTC. The whole variable domain, remainder taken from reference TRBV13 and TRBJ2-7, is AAGVIQSPRHLIKEKRETATLKCYPIPRHDTVYWYQQGPGQDPQFLISFYEKMQSDKGSIPDRFSAQQFSDYHSELNMSSLELGDSALYFCASSINGLAGAREQYFGPGTRLTVT.